The 30 T cell receptor beta chains below were found in one sample sequenced in a study of beta chain features in type 1 diabetes. Expressed TCRB transcripts were sequenced because the entire RNA isolate underwent reverse transcription. Assay used: immunoSEQ multiplex PCR; TCRdb lists only in-frame clones, some missing. The profile covers 970,000 or so clones, with roughly 16% appearing a single time and 0.023% taken by the ten largest. Sequenced input: naive CD4+ T cells from blood. All receptors come from a woman between 18 and 29 years old in good health.

This clone turned up a few times. The rearrangement joins TRBV2 to TRBJ1-2, with 9 nucleotides matching TRBD1. The CDR3 totals 16 residues. V trimming: 6 bases; J trimming: 0 bases; junction bases outside the gene matches: 8. CDR1 SNHLY and CDR2 FYNNEI come from the germline V gene. In DNA, the CDR3 is TGTGCCAGCAGGGCGACAGGGGGTAGATCTAACTATGGCTACACCTTC. It specifies CASRATGGRSNYGYTF.

The V call is TRBV2, the J call TRBJ2-1; no clear D gene. This CDR3 is built from 14 residues. V gave up 6 bases and J gave up 0 bases, with 9 bases separating them. The germline V gene encodes CDR1 SNHLY and CDR2 FYNNEI. The DNA for the CDR3 is TGTGCCAGCAGATTCACGGACTCCTACAATGAGCAGTTCTTC. Its translation: CASRFTDSYNEQFF.

The gene calls are TRBV7-3 and TRBJ2-3; 7 bases line up with TRBD2. This CDR3 has 17 residues. V shed 5 bases and J 1 base; nucleotides not matched to a gene: 12. The V gene's germline CDR1 is SGHTA and CDR2 FQGTGA. The CDR3 loop reads CASSLHPTSRGTDTQYF. The CDR3 coding sequence is TGTGCCAGCAGCCTCCACCCGACTAGCCGCGGCACAGATACGCAGTATTTT. The full variable domain, in which reference TRBV7-3 and TRBJ2-3 provide the parts outside the CDR3, is GAGVSQTPSNKVTEKGKYVELRCDPISGHTALYWYRQSLGQGPEFLIYFQGTGAADDSGLPNDRFFAVRPEGSVSTLKIQRTERGDSAVYLCASSLHPTSRGTDTQYFGPGTRLTVL.

As concerns this clone: The same CDR3 arises from other DNA sequences in this sample as well. V gene TRBV18 combines with J gene TRBJ1-5; TRBD1 matches at 7 bases. Germline values: CDR1 KGHSH, CDR2 LQKENI. The CDR3 extends over 14 amino acids. V gave up 1 base and J gave up 7 bases; unmatched junction bases: 4. CDR3 protein: CASSPQGARQPQHF. The CDR3 region has the DNA TGTGCCAGCTCACCACAGGGGGCTCGGCAGCCCCAGCATTTT. Together with reference TRBV18 and TRBJ1-5, the CDR3 gives the full variable domain: NAGVMQNPRHLVRRRGQEARLRCSPMKGHSHVYWYRQLPEEGLKFMVYLQKENIIDESGMPKERFSAEFPKEGPSILRIQQVVRGDSAAYFCASSPQGARQPQHFGDGTRLSIL.

The gene calls are TRBV25-1 and TRBJ1-3; D is undetermined. This CDR3 region has 13 residues. Trimming stripped 4 bases from V and 2 bases from J, with 6 bases between. The V gene's germline CDR1 is MGHDK and CDR2 SYGVNS. CDR3 in DNA: TGTGCCAGCAGTGTGAGGACTGGAAACACCATATATTTT. Its protein product is CASSVRTGNTIYF.

V and J are TRBV4-1 and TRBJ2-6; D gene ambiguous. CDR1 MGHRA and CDR2 YSYEKL come from the germline V gene. CDR3 length equals 17 residues. V was cut by 1 base and J by 2 bases, with 12 bases left in between. The CDR3 loop is CASSQVGRAPGANVLTF. As DNA, the CDR3 is TGCGCCAGCAGCCAAGTCGGACGGGCCCCTGGGGCCAACGTCCTGACTTTC.

This chain joins TRBV9 and TRBJ2-2; D is unclear. CDR3 length equals 15 residues. The germline CDR1 and CDR2 sequences are SGDLS and YYNGEE. The V end was cut by 0 bases, the J end by 2 bases, with 8 bases between. CDR3: CASSVDGRNTGELFF. The CDR3 region has the DNA TGTGCCAGCAGCGTAGATGGCAGAAACACCGGGGAGCTGTTTTTT.

This clone has a handful of counts. This rearrangement joins TRBV2 to TRBJ2-3; maybe TRBD1 (6 bases). The V end was cut by 7 bases, the J end by 2 bases, with 10 bases between. Germline CDR1 is SNHLY and CDR2 is FYNNEI. The CDR3 spans 13 residues. CDR3: CASITGYTDTQYF. The DNA of the CDR3 is TGTGCCAGCATAACAGGGTACACAGATACGCAGTATTTT.

This clone was observed a handful of times. This chain connects TRBV10-3 to TRBJ2-3; D remains unclear. CDR1 and CDR2 from the germline V gene are ENHRY and SYGVKD. The CDR3 spans 15 residues. V was shortened by 3 bases and J by 0 bases, with 10 bases between the two germline ends. The CDR3 reads CAISDPQISTDTQYF. The CDR3 DNA sequence: TGTGCCATCAGTGACCCCCAGATAAGCACAGATACGCAGTATTTT.

This chain uses TRBV25-1 with TRBJ2-6, with TRBD2 as a possible D gene (6 bases). The CDR3 has 16 residues. Trimming pared 0 bases from V and 0 bases from J, leaving 6 bases between. Germline V lookup: CDR1 MGHDK, CDR2 SYGVNS. The CDR3 bases are TGTGCCAGCAGTGAATATAGCGGCTCTGGGGCCAACGTCCTGACTTTC. It encodes CASSEYSGSGANVLTF.

The CDR3 here is CASSRVSRIARYNEQFF. The CDR3 DNA follows: TGTGCCAGCTCACGGGTTTCTAGGATTGCCCGATACAATGAGCAGTTCTTC. The rearrangement links TRBV18 to TRBJ2-1; D is ambiguous. V was trimmed by 4 bases and J by 4 bases, leaving 20 bases between them. CDR3 length: 17 amino acids. The germline CDR1 and CDR2 sequences are KGHSH and LQKENI.

A few counts support this clone. The V and J genes are TRBV5-1 and TRBJ2-5; D remains unclear. With 4 bases removed from V and 9 bases from J, the gap between germline ends came to 13 bases. CDR3 size: 12 residues. The germline V gene has CDR1 SGHRS and CDR2 YFSETQ. The CDR3 nucleotides read TGCGCCAGCAGCGAGACACAAGCGTCCCAGTACTTC. Protein: CASSETQASQYF.

This clone was found a few times. The rearrangement joins TRBV6-5 to TRBJ2-2; D is possibly TRBD1 (5 bases). Germline values: CDR1 MNHEY, CDR2 SVGAGI. V lost 6 bases and J lost 7, with 18 bases in between. This CDR3 region has 15 residues. The CDR3 DNA reads TGTGCCAGCAGGGCGACGCAGGGTTCCGTCGGGGAGCTGTTTTTT. It codes for CASRATQGSVGELFF.

This chain links TRBV4-1 with TRBJ1-1; the D gene is possibly TRBD1 (5 bases). Between the trimmed V and J ends, which lost 3 bases and 4 bases, there was a span of 12 bases. Per germline, CDR1 MGHRA and CDR2 YSYEKL. The CDR3 totals 14 residues. CDR3 sequence (DNA): TGCGCCAGCAGCCAGCCAACGGGACTCACTGAAGCTTTCTTT. Its protein is CASSQPTGLTEAFF.

This chain uses TRBV19 with TRBJ2-1, with D possibly matching TRBD2 (6 bases). The germline V and J ends were trimmed by 4 bases and 2 bases, with 12 bases remaining between them. This CDR3 has 15 amino acids. Looked up from germline, CDR1 is LNHDA and CDR2 is SQIVND (reference sequence). DNA of the CDR3: TGTGCCAGTAGTAGGTCGGGAGACGCCTACAATGAGCAGTTCTTC. This encodes CASSRSGDAYNEQFF.

This clone was seen more than once but under ten times. The chain uses TRBV7-9 and TRBJ2-5; TRBD1 matches at 9 bases. Matching the DNA end better, TRBJ2-7 makes the J call doubtful. Germline values: CDR1 SEHNR, CDR2 FQNEAQ (reference sequence). This CDR3 has 15 amino acids. CDR3 in amino acids: CASSSATGGSYEQYF. CDR3 DNA: TGTGCCAGCAGCTCCGCGACAGGGGGCTCCTACGAGCAGTACTTC.

This clone was found a few times. The chain employs TRBV13 and TRBJ1-2; TRBD1 matches at 7 bases. CDR1 PRHDT and CDR2 FYEKMQ come from the germline V gene (reference sequence). This CDR3 has 13 amino acids. V shed 6 bases, J shed 8 bases, and the junction held 9 bases outside the gene matches. Here the CDR3 reads CASSSDRSGGYTF. For the CDR3, the DNA is TGTGCCAGCAGTTCGGACAGGTCGGGAGGCTACACCTTC.

V usage is TRBV6-5 and J usage is TRBJ1-2; D gene unclear. The ends were cut back, 5 bases at V and 7 bases at J, with 17 bases in the middle. Germline V lookup: CDR1 MNHEY, CDR2 SVGAGI. This CDR3 has 14 residues. CDR3 DNA sequence: TGTGCCAGCAGTACACCTCCGTATTCTGGTGGCTACACCTTC. Its protein is CASSTPPYSGGYTF.

The sample holds a few counts of this clone. The V gene is TRBV4-3, the J gene TRBJ2-7; no firm D call. Trimming took off 0 bases at V and 4 bases at J, with 13 bases between the two ends. Germline V gene sequence: CDR1 LGHNA, CDR2 YSLEER. The CDR3 has 15 amino acids. In DNA, the CDR3 is TGCGCCAGCAGCCAAGATCGGGCGGTATTATACGAGCAGTACTTC. This sequence encodes CASSQDRAVLYEQYF.

This clone was seen a handful of times. This chain uses TRBV5-4 with TRBJ2-1; D gene uncertain. There are 14 residues in the CDR3. Trimming removed 6 bases from V and 5 bases from J, with 15 bases in between. Germline-derived CDR1 and CDR2 are SGHNT and YYREEE (reference sequence). CDR3 in DNA: TGTGCCAGCACCCTAAGGGAATCCCACAATGAGCAGTTCTTC. It yields the protein CASTLRESHNEQFF.

This clone occurred a few times. For the CDR3, the DNA is TGTGCCAGCAGCCAAGTCAAAGGAGGACAGGGACAAGAGACCCAGTACTTC. It translates to CASSQVKGGQGQETQYF. V and J are TRBV4-2 and TRBJ2-5, with 8 positions matching TRBD1. The CDR3 covers 17 residues. Germline V gives CDR1 LGHNA, CDR2 YNFKEQ. The ends lost 1 base at V and 2 bases at J; junction bases unmatched: 9.

This clone has a single count. The chain joins TRBV19 to TRBJ2-5, with TRBD2 identical over 11 bases. The V gene end was trimmed by 2 bases and the J gene end by 4 bases; junction bases not matched to a gene: 9. The CDR3 has 17 amino acids. Germline V gene sequence: CDR1 LNHDA, CDR2 SQIVND (reference sequence). Here the CDR3 reads CASSIIGRLAGIETQYF. In DNA form, the CDR3 reads TGTGCCAGTAGTATAATAGGTCGACTAGCGGGAATAGAGACCCAGTACTTC.

The chain links TRBV7-9 to TRBJ2-5, with D hard to call. Per germline, CDR1 SEHNR and CDR2 FQNEAQ (reference sequence). The CDR3 contains 14 residues. V was cut by 2 bases and J by 3 bases, with 10 bases left in between. The CDR3 nucleotides are TGTGCCAGCAGCTTATTAGCCTCCAAAGAGACCCAGTACTTC. This sequence encodes CASSLLASKETQYF.

The chain links TRBV4-3 to TRBJ2-3; 7 bases line up with TRBD1. CDR3 length: 15 amino acids. The trim removed 0 bases at V and 4 bases at J, leaving 4 bases unmatched. Germline V gives CDR1 LGHNA, CDR2 YSLEER. The CDR3 spells CASSQELRGPDTQYF. The CDR3 nucleotides are TGCGCCAGCAGCCAAGAACTTAGGGGGCCAGATACGCAGTATTTT.

The chain couples TRBV7-2 to TRBJ1-4; D is ambiguous. Deletions cut 4 bases from V and 5 bases from J, with 11 bases between. Per the germline V gene, CDR1 is SGHTA and CDR2 is FQGNSA. The CDR3 loop spans 14 amino acids. CDR3 sequence: CASSSGRINEKLFF. For the CDR3, the DNA is TGTGCCAGCAGCTCCGGGCGGATAAATGAAAAACTGTTTTTT.

V usage is TRBV4-3 and J usage is TRBJ2-1; D is perhaps TRBD2 (5 bases). CDR1 LGHNA and CDR2 YSLEER come from the germline V gene. The CDR3 runs to 19 residues. The V gene lost 0 bases and the J gene lost 0 bases, with 18 bases spanning the gap. DNA for the CDR3: TGCGCCAGCAGCCAAGAAGCAGGACTGGGCCGTAGCTCCTACAATGAGCAGTTCTTC. Residues: CASSQEAGLGRSSYNEQFF.

This clone was observed a handful of times. The chain is built from TRBV4-1 and TRBJ1-4; no clear D. Germline V CDR1 and CDR2: MGHRA, YSYEKL. This CDR3 contains 16 residues. The V end lost 0 bases, the J end lost 6 bases, and 14 bases lay between the germline ends. CDR3 in DNA: TGCGCCAGCAGCCAAGATCGTGGGGATGAGGATGAAAAACTGTTTTTT. Encoded protein: CASSQDRGDEDEKLFF.

The chain links TRBV29-1 to TRBJ2-5; D is ambiguous. Judging by the DNA end, TRBJ2-7 fits better; the J call may be wrong. The CDR3 loop spans 13 amino acids. CDR1 is SQVTM, CDR2 ANQGSEA, per germline. The CDR3 bases are TGCAGCGTTGTGCCCCCAGGAAGATACGAGCAGTACTTC. Amino acids: CSVVPPGRYEQYF.

The chain employs TRBV10-3 and TRBJ2-3, with TRBD2 identical over 10 bases. Losses at the gene ends were 0 bases for V and 8 bases for J; bases not matched to a gene: 14. Per germline, CDR1 ENHRY and CDR2 SYGVKD. The CDR3 sequence is 18 residues long. Written as DNA, the CDR3 is TGTGCCATCAGTGAGTCGACTCACAGCGGGAGGGCTAGCGGTACGCAGTATTTT. Amino acid sequence: CAISESTHSGRASGTQYF.

The chain employs TRBV18 and TRBJ1-5; 9 bases match TRBD1. Germline lookup yields CDR1 KGHSH and CDR2 LQKENI. Trimming at V came to 3 bases and at J to 8 bases, leaving 8 bases not matched to a gene. The CDR3 consists of 15 residues. The CDR3 loop is CASSPGTGLREPQHF. CDR3 sequence (DNA): TGTGCCAGCTCACCGGGGACAGGGCTAAGGGAGCCCCAGCATTTT.